This TCR beta chain was captured by sequencing in a study of blood T cell repertoires in COVID-19. Across the study: Donors in the United States, Italy and Spain gave samples during acute or convalescent COVID-19.

This clone was seen only once. Methods used by the authors: Amplification of reference gene primers provided the estimated nucleated cell counts. Assay used: immunoSEQ multiplex PCR; TCRdb lists only in-frame clones, some missing. That table gives V, J and clone size, and the DNA gave D and trimming. The sample shows under 95,000 clones, 75% to 90% of them seen only once. This CDR3 has 14 residues. Germline CDR1 SEHNR, CDR2 FQNEAQ (reference sequence). Unmatched junction bases numbered 3, after V lost 1 base and J lost 5 bases. The sequencing input was peripheral blood. The genes are TRBV7-9 and TRBJ2-5; 8 positions agree with TRBD2. The sequence was obtained from a woman older than 75 with acute or convalescent COVID-19. CDR3 amino acids: CASSLGGGLETQYF. The CDR3 coding sequence is TGTGCCAGCAGCTTAGGCGGGGGGCTGGAGACCCAGTACTTC. Drawing the rest from reference TRBV7-9 and TRBJ2-5, the complete variable domain is DTGVSQNPRHKITKRGQNVTFRCDPISEHNRLYWYRQTLGQGPEFLTYFQNEAQLEKSRLLSDRFSAERPKGSFSTLEIQRTEQGDSAMYLCASSLGGGLETQYFGPGTRLLVL.